This T cell receptor (beta chain) was sequenced during a study of graft-versus-host responses after intestinal transplantation. Whole-study context: Tacrolimus plus steroids were given to all recipients for approximately 3 years, preceded by anti-thymocyte globulin induction.

Some clones are missing from TCRdb's copy, which holds only in-frame ones; the method was immunoSEQ multiplex PCR. Found here are around 100,000 clones, 90% to 95% of them singletons; the top ten hold approximately 1%. Findings and caveats of the study: The highest levels of circulating GvH clones went along with early declines in HvG clones after transplant. GvH clones occurred in recipient marrow; some first appeared in ileum or blood.

Germline CDR1 ENHRY, CDR2 SYGVKD. The CDR3 covers 15 residues. Losses at the gene ends were 3 bases for V and 8 bases for J; bases not matched to a gene: 8. Note on this clone: Antigen: not known.

The source was unstimulated CD8+ T cells sorted from spleen or lymph node cells, collected before transplant. The V gene is TRBV10-3, the J gene TRBJ2-1; 9 bases line up with TRBD1. This clonotype originated in a human donor who was the organ donor for an intestinal transplant. As DNA, the CDR3 is TGTGCCATCAGTGATTACGGACAGGGGCGGGATGAGCAGTTCTTC. This gives the protein CAISDYGQGRDEQFF.